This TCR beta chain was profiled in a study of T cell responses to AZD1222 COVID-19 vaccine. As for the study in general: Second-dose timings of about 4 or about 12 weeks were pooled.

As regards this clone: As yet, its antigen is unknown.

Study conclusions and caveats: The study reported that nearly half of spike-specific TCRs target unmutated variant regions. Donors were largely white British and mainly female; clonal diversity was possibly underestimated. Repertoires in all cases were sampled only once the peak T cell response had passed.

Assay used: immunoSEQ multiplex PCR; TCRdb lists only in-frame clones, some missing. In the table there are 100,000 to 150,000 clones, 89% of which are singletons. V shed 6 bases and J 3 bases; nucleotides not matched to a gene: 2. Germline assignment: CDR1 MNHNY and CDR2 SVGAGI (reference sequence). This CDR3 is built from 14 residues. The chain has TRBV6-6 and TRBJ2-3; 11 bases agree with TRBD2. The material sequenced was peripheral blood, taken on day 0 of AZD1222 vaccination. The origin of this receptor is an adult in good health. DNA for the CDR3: TGTGCCAGCAGACTAGCGGGGGTAACAGATACGCAGTATTTT. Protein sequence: CASRLAGVTDTQYF.